These 15 T cell receptor beta chains share one sample of origin, sequenced in a study of T cell responses to AZD1222 COVID-19 vaccine. TCRdb's table, derived via immunoSEQ multiplex PCR, lists solely in-frame clones and lacks some. The sample carries about 96,000 clones, about nine tenths recorded once. This material consisted of peripheral blood, taken on day 0 of AZD1222 vaccination. These receptors came from an adult in good health.

This sequence joins TRBV3-1 (or the pseudogene TRBV3-2) and TRBJ2-5, with 7 bases matching TRBD1. This CDR3 is 15 amino acids long. Germline V CDR1 and CDR2: LGHDT, YNNKEL (reference sequence). V lost 4 bases to trimming and J lost 5 bases; unmatched junction nucleotides: 10. The CDR3 DNA is TGTGCCAGCAGCCCTGGACAGGTTTCCTTTGAGACCCAGTACTTC. It specifies CASSPGQVSFETQYF.

The chain is built from TRBV24-1 and TRBJ1-1; D is possibly TRBD1 (6 bases). V shed 3 bases and J shed 10 bases, with 11 bases lying between them. The CDR3 totals 12 residues. The germline V gene has CDR1 KGHDR and CDR2 SFDVKD. This CDR3 is CATSDRDTRAFF. The CDR3, as DNA: TGTGCCACCAGTGATCGGGACACCCGAGCTTTCTTT.

V usage is TRBV6-5 and J usage is TRBJ2-2; the D gene is possibly TRBD1 (6 bases). CDR1 and CDR2 (germline): MNHEY, SVGAGI. V lost 8 bases and J 3 bases, leaving 10 bases between the germline ends. The CDR3 is made up of 13 amino acids. The CDR3, as DNA: TGTGCCAGCCTTAAGGGGGACACCGGGGAGCTGTTTTTT. This gives the protein CASLKGDTGELFF.

The V gene is TRBV21-1, the J gene TRBJ2-7; the table names TRBD2, a call not compared with the DNA. TRBV21-1 is a documented pseudogene. The CDR3 has 15 amino acids. CDR3 amino acids: CASSKGAESSYEQYF. CDR3 bases: TGTGCCAGCAGCAAAGGTGCCGAGAGCTCCTACGAGCAGTACTTC.

This rearrangement joins TRBV5-4 to TRBJ1-2; 11 bases fit TRBD1. The V gene end was trimmed by 3 bases and the J gene end by 6 bases; junction bases not matched to a gene: 4. The CDR3 covers 14 residues. In germline, CDR1 is SGHNT, CDR2 YYREEE (reference sequence). Here the CDR3 reads CASSSDRGPHGYTF. The CDR3 DNA sequence: TGTGCCAGCAGCTCGGACAGGGGGCCCCATGGCTACACCTTC.

The chain links TRBV3-1 (or the pseudogene TRBV3-2) to TRBJ2-2; the D gene could be TRBD1 or TRBD2 (5 bases each). The CDR3 is 13 amino acids. V was clipped by 5 bases and J by 8 bases, with 12 bases between them. Germline V gene data show CDR1 as LGHDT and CDR2 as YNNKEL (reference sequence). The CDR3 DNA reads TGTGCCAGCAGCAGGGACCTTCTGGGGGAGCTGTTTTTT. Its translation is CASSRDLLGELFF.

The CDR3 is CASSLGLAGKQYF. DNA for the CDR3: TGTGCCAGCAGCCTAGGACTAGCGGGCAAGCAGTACTTC. The V call is TRBV11-2, the J call TRBJ2-7; TRBD2 agrees at 11 bases. The J segment lost 8 bases and the V segment lost 5 bases, leaving 5 bases of the junction unmatched. Looked up from germline, CDR1 is SGHAT and CDR2 is FQNNGV. This CDR3 has 13 residues. Together with reference TRBV11-2 and TRBJ2-7, the CDR3 gives the full variable domain: EAGVAQSPRYKIIEKRQSVAFWCNPISGHATLYWYQQILGQGPKLLIQFQNNGVVDDSQLPKDRFSAERLKGVDSTLKIQPAKLEDSAVYLCASSLGLAGKQYFGPGTRLTVT.

V gene TRBV28 combines with J gene TRBJ1-5; D call uncertain. Germline V gene sequence: CDR1 MDHEN, CDR2 SYDVKM. The CDR3 is 12 residues long. Trimming removed 5 bases from V and 5 bases from J, with 7 bases in between. The CDR3 sequence is CASSPPDQPQHF. CDR3 DNA sequence: TGTGCCAGCAGTCCCCCGGATCAGCCCCAGCATTTT.

The V and J genes are TRBV11-2 and TRBJ1-2; possible D gene TRBD1, 6 bases. The CDR3 extends over 14 amino acids. Trimming cost V 1 base and J 4 bases, with 10 bases left between them. Per the germline V gene, CDR1 is SGHAT and CDR2 is FQNNGV. In nucleotides, the CDR3 is TGTGCCAGCAGCTTAGGCGGGACATTCTATGGCTACACCTTC. It encodes CASSLGGTFYGYTF.

The J gene is TRBJ1-6, the V gene TRBV28; 7 bases map to TRBD1. This CDR3 is built from 19 residues. Trimming removed 5 bases from V and 6 bases from J; junction bases left unmatched: 19. In germline, CDR1 is MDHEN, CDR2 SYDVKM. The DNA for the CDR3 is TGTGCCAGCAGTCCCCTTCCCGGGACAGTTAGCGACGCTAATTCACCCCTCCACTTT. Amino acid sequence: CASSPLPGTVSDANSPLHF.

This chain links TRBV10-3 with TRBJ2-3; 12 bases map to TRBD2. Germline V gene data show CDR1 as ENHRY and CDR2 as SYGVKD. V was pared by 4 bases and J by 6 bases, with 8 bases of the junction left unmatched. The length of the CDR3 is 16 residues. The CDR3 protein is CAISGLAGVSRDTQYF. In DNA form, the CDR3 reads TGTGCCATCAGTGGACTAGCGGGAGTCTCGAGGGATACGCAGTATTTT.

The J gene is TRBJ2-5, the V gene TRBV12-2; TRBD2, the table's D call, was not compared with the DNA. TRBV12-2 is tagged as a pseudogene. CDR3 length: 17 residues. CDR3 sequence: CASRLAQTSGRRETQYF. DNA for the CDR3: TGTGCAAGTCGCTTAGCCCAGACTAGCGGGAGAAGGGAGACCCAGTACTTC.

As concerns this clone: At one of its ends the junction is not consistent with the germline gene, which may arise from a read error. The chain couples TRBV28 to TRBJ1-6; D is unresolved. The CDR3 is made up of 11 amino acids. Germline CDR1 reads MDHEN; CDR2 reads SYDVKM. CDR3 sequence (DNA): TGTGCCAGCAGTTCCCGGACCGCTATTCGCTTT. Amino acid sequence: CASSSRTAIRF.

In nucleotides, the CDR3 is TGTGCCAGCAGCCCTTGGGCAGGAGATTCTTTAGCCAAAAACATTCAGTACTTC. Protein sequence: CASSPWAGDSLAKNIQYF. The rearrangement links TRBV5-6 to TRBJ2-4; D gene ambiguous. CDR1 is SGHDT and CDR2 is YYEEEE in the germline V gene. There are 18 residues in the CDR3. Trimming took off 4 bases at V and 0 bases at J, with 20 bases between the two ends.

On this clone itself: One end of the junction varies from germline; a read error may be responsible. The rearrangement joins TRBV5-6 to TRBJ1-1; no firm D call. CDR3 length: 15 amino acids. Looked up from germline, CDR1 is SGHDT and CDR2 is YYEEEE. The DNA of the CDR3 is TGTGCCAGCAGTTTGGCGCTGGGAGCGAACACTGAAGCTTTCTTT. The encoded protein is CASSLALGANTEAFF.